Below, one T cell receptor (beta chain) is given with its context. The antigen is not known. V shed 3 bases and J 2 bases; nucleotides not matched to a gene: 10. Germline V lookup: CDR1 SGDLS, CDR2 YYNGEE. This CDR3 is built from 16 residues. The data were obtained in a study of T cell responses to AZD1222 COVID-19 vaccine. The wider study: Second-dose intervals near 4 or 12 weeks were combined.

Notes on the study in general: Among AZD1222 vaccinees, only five to seven were seropositive at baseline. Nearly half of spike-specific TCRs reportedly go after variant regions that carry no mutations. Vaccine-associated CD4 TCRs spanned spike, dominant at 160-218 and 743-854.

Assay: immunoSEQ multiplex PCR; the TCRdb copy retains only in-frame clones and omits some. The sample holds roughly 180,000 clones, roughly nine tenths seen once. The sequence was collected from an adult in good health. The genes are TRBV9 and TRBJ1-1; 7 bases are a match to TRBD1. The specimen was peripheral blood, collected on day 0 of AZD1222 vaccination. CDR3 in DNA: TGTGCCAGCAGCGAGCCCCGGACAGGTATCAACACTGAAGCTTTCTTT. Amino acid sequence: CASSEPRTGINTEAFF.